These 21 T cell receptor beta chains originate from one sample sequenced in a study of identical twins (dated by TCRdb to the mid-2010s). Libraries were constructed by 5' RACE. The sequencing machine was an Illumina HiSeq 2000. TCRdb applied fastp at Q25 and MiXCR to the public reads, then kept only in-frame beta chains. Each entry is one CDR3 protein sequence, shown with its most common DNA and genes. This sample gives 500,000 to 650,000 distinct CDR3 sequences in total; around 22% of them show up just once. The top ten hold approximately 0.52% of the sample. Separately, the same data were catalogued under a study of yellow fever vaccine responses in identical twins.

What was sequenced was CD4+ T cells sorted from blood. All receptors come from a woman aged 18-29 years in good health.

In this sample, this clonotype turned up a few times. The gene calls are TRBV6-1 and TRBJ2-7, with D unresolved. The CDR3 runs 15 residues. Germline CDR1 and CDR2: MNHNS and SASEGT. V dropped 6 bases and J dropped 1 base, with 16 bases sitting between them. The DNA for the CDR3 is TGTGCCAGCAGCCCAGATGCTCCAAGATCCTACGAGCAGTACTTC. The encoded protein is CASSPDAPRSYEQYF.

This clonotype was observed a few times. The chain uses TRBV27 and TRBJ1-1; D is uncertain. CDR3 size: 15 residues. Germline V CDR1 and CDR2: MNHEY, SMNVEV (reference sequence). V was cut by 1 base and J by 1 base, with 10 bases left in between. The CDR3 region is CASSLLDEGNTEAFF. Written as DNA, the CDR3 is TGTGCCAGCAGTTTATTGGACGAGGGGAACACTGAAGCTTTCTTT.

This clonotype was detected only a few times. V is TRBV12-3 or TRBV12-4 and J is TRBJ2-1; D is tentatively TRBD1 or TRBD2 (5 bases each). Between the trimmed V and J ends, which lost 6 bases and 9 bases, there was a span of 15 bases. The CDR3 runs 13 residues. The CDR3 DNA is TGTGCCAGCAGCCCCCCCAGGGCGGGTGAGCAGTTCTTC. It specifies CASSPPRAGEQFF.

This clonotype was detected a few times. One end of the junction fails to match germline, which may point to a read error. The CDR3 nucleotides read TGTGCCAGCAGTTTAGACGGGATCACCGGGGAGCTGTTCTTT. This gives the protein CASSLDGITGELFF. The gene calls are TRBV12-3 or TRBV12-4 and TRBJ2-2, with D possibly TRBD2 on 5 matching bases. The length of the CDR3 is 14 residues.

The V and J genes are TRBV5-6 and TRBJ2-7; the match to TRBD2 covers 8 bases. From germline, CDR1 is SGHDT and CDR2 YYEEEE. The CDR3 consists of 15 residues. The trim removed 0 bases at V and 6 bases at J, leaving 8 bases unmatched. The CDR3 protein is CASSLVGRGGSEQYV. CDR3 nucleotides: TGTGCCAGCAGCTTGGTAGGCCGGGGGGGAAGCGAGCAGTACGTC.

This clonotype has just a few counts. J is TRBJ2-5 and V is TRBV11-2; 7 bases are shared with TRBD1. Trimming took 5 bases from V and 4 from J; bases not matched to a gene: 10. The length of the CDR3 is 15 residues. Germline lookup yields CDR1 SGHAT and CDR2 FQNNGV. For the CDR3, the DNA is TGTGCCAGCAGCCAAGCCGACAGGGCGCGAGAGACCCAGTACTTC. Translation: CASSQADRARETQYF.

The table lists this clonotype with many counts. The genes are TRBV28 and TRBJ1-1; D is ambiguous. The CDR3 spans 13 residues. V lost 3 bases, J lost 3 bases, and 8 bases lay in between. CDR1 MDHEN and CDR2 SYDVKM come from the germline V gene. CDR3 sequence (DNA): TGTGCCAGCAGTTTGAAGGCGTACACTGAAGCTTTCTTT. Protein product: CASSLKAYTEAFF.

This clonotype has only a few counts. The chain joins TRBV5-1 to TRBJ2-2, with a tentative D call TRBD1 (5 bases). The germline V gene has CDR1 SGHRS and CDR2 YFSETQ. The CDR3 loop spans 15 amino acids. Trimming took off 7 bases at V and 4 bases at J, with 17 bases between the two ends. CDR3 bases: TGCGCCAGCCACTGGGGCCGGGTTGCCACCGGGGAGCTGTTTTTT. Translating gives CASHWGRVATGELFF.

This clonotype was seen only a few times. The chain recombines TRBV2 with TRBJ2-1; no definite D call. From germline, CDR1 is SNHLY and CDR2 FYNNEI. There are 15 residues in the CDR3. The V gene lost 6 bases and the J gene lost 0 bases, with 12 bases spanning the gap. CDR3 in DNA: TGTGCCAGCAGGAACAGTATTAACTCCTACAATGAGCAGTTCTTC. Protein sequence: CASRNSINSYNEQFF.

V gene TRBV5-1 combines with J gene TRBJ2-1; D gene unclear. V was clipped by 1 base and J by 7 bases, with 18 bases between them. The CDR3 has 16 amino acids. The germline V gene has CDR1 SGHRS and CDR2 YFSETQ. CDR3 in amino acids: CASSLTTVGYGNEQFF. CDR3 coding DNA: TGCGCCAGCAGCTTGACCACAGTCGGGTACGGAAATGAGCAGTTCTTC.

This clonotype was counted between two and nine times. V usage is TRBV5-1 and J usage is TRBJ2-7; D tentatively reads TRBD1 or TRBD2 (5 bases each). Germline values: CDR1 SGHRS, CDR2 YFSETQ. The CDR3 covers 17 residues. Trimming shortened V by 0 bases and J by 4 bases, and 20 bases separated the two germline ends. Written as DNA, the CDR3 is TGCGCCAGCAGCTTGGCTTCCGGATGGGGGAGTCCTTACGAGCAGTACTTC. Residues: CASSLASGWGSPYEQYF.

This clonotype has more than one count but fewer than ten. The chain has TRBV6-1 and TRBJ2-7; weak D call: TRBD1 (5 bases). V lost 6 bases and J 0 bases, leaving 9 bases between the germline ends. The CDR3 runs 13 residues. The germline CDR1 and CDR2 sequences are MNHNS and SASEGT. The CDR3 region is CASRKGISYEQYV. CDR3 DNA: TGTGCCAGCAGGAAGGGGATCTCCTACGAGCAGTACGTC.

The CDR3 protein is CAISTSGTLGNEQYF. The CDR3 coding sequence is TGTGCCATCAGTACCTCCGGGACTTTGGGGAATGAGCAGTACTTC. The chain carries TRBV10-3 and TRBJ2-1; D might be TRBD2 (6 bases). The J call may be in error: the DNA end matches TRBJ2-7 better. The CDR3 runs 15 residues. Germline V lookup: CDR1 ENHRY, CDR2 SYGVKD.

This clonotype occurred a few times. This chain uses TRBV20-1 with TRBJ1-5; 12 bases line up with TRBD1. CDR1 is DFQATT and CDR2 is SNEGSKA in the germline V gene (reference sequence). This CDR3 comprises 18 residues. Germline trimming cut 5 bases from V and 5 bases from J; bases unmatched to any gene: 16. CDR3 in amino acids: CSASGTGGHSGRDQPQHF. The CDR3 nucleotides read TGCAGTGCTTCCGGGACAGGGGGCCATTCTGGTCGGGATCAGCCCCAGCATTTT.

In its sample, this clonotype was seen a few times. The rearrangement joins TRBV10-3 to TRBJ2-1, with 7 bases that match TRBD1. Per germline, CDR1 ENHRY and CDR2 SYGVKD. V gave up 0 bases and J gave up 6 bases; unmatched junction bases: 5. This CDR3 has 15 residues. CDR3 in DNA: TGTGCCATCAGTGAGTCGAGGGACAGTCTCAATGAGCAGTTCTTC. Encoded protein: CAISESRDSLNEQFF.

CDR3 protein: CASSPHTTGLEQYF. The CDR3 region has the DNA TGTGCCAGCAGTCCCCATACAACAGGGCTCGAGCAGTACTTC. The chain has TRBV27 and TRBJ2-7; D possibly corresponds to TRBD1 (6 bases). The germline gives CDR1 MNHEY, CDR2 SMNVEV (reference sequence). The germline V and J ends were trimmed by 5 bases and 6 bases, with 17 bases remaining between them. CDR3 length: 14 residues.

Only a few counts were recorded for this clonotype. CDR3 nucleotides: TGCAGCGTTGGACAGCCTACAACTAATGAAAAACTGTTTTTT. Translating it yields CSVGQPTTNEKLFF. V is TRBV29-1 and J is TRBJ1-4; TRBD1 is a possible D gene (5 bases). CDR1 SQVTM and CDR2 ANQGSEA come from the germline V gene. This CDR3 has 14 amino acids. The V end lost 4 bases, the J end lost 0 bases, and 9 bases lay between the germline ends.

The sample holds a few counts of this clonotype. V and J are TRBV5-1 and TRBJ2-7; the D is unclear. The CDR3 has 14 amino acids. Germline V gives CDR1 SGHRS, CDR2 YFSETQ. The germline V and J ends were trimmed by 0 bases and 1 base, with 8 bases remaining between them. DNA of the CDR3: TGCGCCAGCAGCTTGGAGTCGAGATCCTACGAGCAGTACTTC. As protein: CASSLESRSYEQYF.

Here the CDR3 DNA reads TGCAGTGCTAGAGTCGCCGAAAGAGCAAGCATGAACACTGAAGCTTTCTTT. This encodes CSARVAERASMNTEAFF. This rearrangement joins TRBV20-1 to TRBJ1-1; D is uncertain. The CDR3 runs 17 residues. Germline V lookup: CDR1 DFQATT, CDR2 SNEGSKA (reference sequence). The V and J ends lost 1 base and 0 bases respectively, with 18 bases between them.

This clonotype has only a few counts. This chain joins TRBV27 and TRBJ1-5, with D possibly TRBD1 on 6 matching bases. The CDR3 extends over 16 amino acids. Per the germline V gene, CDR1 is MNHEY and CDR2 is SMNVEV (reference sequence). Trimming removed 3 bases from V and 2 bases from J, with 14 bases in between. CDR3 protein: CASSLGGAEGNQPQHF. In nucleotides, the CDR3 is TGTGCCAGCAGTTTGGGGGGGGCGGAGGGCAATCAGCCCCAGCATTTT.

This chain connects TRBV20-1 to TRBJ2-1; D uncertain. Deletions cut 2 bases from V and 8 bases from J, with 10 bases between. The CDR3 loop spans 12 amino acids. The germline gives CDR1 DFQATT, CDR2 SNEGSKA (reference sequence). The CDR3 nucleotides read TGCAGTGCTAGACCAGGTGGTGATGAGCAGTTCTTC. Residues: CSARPGGDEQFF.